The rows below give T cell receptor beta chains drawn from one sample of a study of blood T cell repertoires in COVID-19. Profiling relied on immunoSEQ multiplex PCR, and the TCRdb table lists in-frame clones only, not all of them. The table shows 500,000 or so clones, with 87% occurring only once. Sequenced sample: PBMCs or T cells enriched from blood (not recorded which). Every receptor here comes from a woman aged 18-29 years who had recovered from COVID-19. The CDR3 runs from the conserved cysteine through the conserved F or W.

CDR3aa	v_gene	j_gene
CATSDNSYGYTF	TRBV24-1	TRBJ1-2
CASRWEGEKLFF	TRBV6-5	TRBJ1-4
CASSRETGGYTF	TRBV5-1	TRBJ1-2
CASSLGQGTVYEQYF	TRBV7-3	TRBJ2-7
CASSSRSWPAQYEQYF	TRBV28	TRBJ2-7
CASSLDDRNYGYTF	TRBV7-9	TRBJ1-2
CASSIDRPRGLPNEQFF	TRBV19	TRBJ2-1
CASGRTDGNEKLFF	TRBV28	TRBJ1-4
CASIRGQGNTGELFF	TRBV2	TRBJ2-2
CASSLSTDGGYTF	TRBV7-2	TRBJ1-2
CSVADPGDGYTF	TRBV29-1	TRBJ1-2
CSVWTGGHQPQHF	TRBV29-1	TRBJ1-5
CASSLGQARLNTEAFF	TRBV4-1	TRBJ1-1
CASSLATGTSYEQYF	TRBV5-1	TRBJ2-7
CASSRTGMENTEAFF	TRBV18	TRBJ1-1
CASSFTATELVQYF	TRBV7-2	TRBJ2-7
CASSLEADNEQFF	TRBV5-1	TRBJ2-1
CASSFGQGANTEAFF	TRBV4-1	TRBJ1-1
CASSLRGGPYEQYF	TRBV5-6	TRBJ2-7
CASSSLTGREKLFF	TRBV11-2	TRBJ1-4
CASSPGTPDNEQFF	TRBV5-4	TRBJ2-1
CASSQGGRGEQFF	TRBV4-1	TRBJ2-1
CASRGEASNTEAFF	TRBV6-4	TRBJ1-1
CAWTYRDRNYGYTF	TRBV30	TRBJ1-2
CASSPPGGGTPAQFF	TRBV11-3	TRBJ2-1
CASSLLILSNQPQHF	TRBV28	TRBJ1-5
CASSPTSGGMDEQYF	TRBV6-2/TRBV6-3	TRBJ2-7
CAWSVGRYGYTF	TRBV30	TRBJ1-2
CASSEQQETQYF	TRBV6-1	TRBJ2-5
CASAAGLNTEAFF	TRBV11-2	TRBJ1-1
CASSLTGTPYGYTF	TRBV5-4	TRBJ1-2
CASRITSDTSYEQYF	TRBV6-5	TRBJ2-7
CASSIDLHRGPLYGYTF	TRBV19	TRBJ1-2
CASSLDGGGTQETQYF	TRBV7-9	TRBJ2-5
CASSNRFRGGYGYTF	TRBV6-5	TRBJ1-2
CASSYSPASRDGYTF	TRBV6-5	TRBJ1-2
CAGSPRTGELFF	TRBV28	TRBJ2-2
CASSLIDTEAFF	TRBV11-1	TRBJ1-1
CASSLEGTVDSGNTIYF	TRBV7-8	TRBJ1-3
CASSYKLGQGGDQPQHF	TRBV6-2/TRBV6-3	TRBJ1-5
CAGFSGAEAFF	TRBV6-6	TRBJ1-1
CASSPRGGDLGYGYTF	TRBV4-2	TRBJ1-2
CASWRDTSTDTQYF	TRBV2	TRBJ2-3
CASSFKDGYGTEAFF	TRBV5-4	TRBJ1-1
CASSIGSSSTGELFF	TRBV19	TRBJ2-2
CASSVIGGKDEAFF	TRBV7-9	TRBJ1-1